This T cell receptor (beta chain) is drawn from a study of blood T cell repertoires in COVID-19. Study at large: Spain, Italy and the United States supplied samples that represented acute and convalescent COVID-19. The analysed material was cDNA or gDNA that came from T cells, B-cell-depleted T cells, or PBMCs.

Germline loops: CDR1 SGHRS, CDR2 YFSETQ. This CDR3 is 13 amino acids long. Trimming took 4 bases from V and 5 from J; bases not matched to a gene: 5. Method: immunoSEQ multiplex PCR; TCRdb's copy keeps in-frame clones and lacks some. The data contain about 250,000 clones, 84% of them singletons. This clone was observed a handful of times. The material sequenced was peripheral blood. This TCR derives from a man between 50 and 59 years old with active or convalescent COVID-19. This rearrangement joins TRBV5-1 to TRBJ1-1; 7 bases agree with TRBD1. In nucleotides, the CDR3 is TGCGCCAGCAGCCGAATACAGGGGACTGAAGCTTTCTTT. Amino acid sequence: CASSRIQGTEAFF.